This record covers a single T cell receptor (beta chain). Its antigen is unknown. DNA at 150 to 250 ng, tens of thousands of T cell genomes, went into sorted-subset replicate PCRs. Sequencing used immunoSEQ multiplex PCR; TCRdb keeps in-frame clones, though not all of them. The table lists about 2.1 million clones, about 93% of them singletons. CDR1 and CDR2 (germline): ENHRY, SYGVKD. This CDR3 has 13 residues. Trimming removed 6 bases from V and 5 bases from J, with 11 bases in between. In the naive CD8 group, cells lacked CD45RO and were positively selected for CCR7, so terminally differentiated effector memory CD45RA+ cells were left out. All donors were Caucasian adults living in Nashville, Tennessee. This sample was included in a study of shared clonotypes between healthy human individuals. On the study more broadly: For every donor, three CD4 naive, three CD4 memory, two CD8 naive and one CD8 memory plates were used. Regarding the study as a whole: What naive subsets generally showed was a larger estimated richness than memory subsets showed.

The clonotype was recovered from a man aged 18 to 30 in good health. Some clones in this sample may be carry-over from other donors' samples. The chain joins TRBV10-3 to TRBJ2-1, with D perhaps TRBD1 (6 bases). Specimen: naive CD8+ T cells from PBMCs. CDR3 protein: CAIRTRQDNEQFF. CDR3 bases: TGTGCCATCAGGACGAGACAGGACAATGAGCAGTTCTTC.